A selection of T cell receptor beta chains follows, all from one sample in a study of beta chain features in type 1 diabetes. Sequenced by immunoSEQ multiplex PCR; TCRdb stores in-frame clones only, minus some. The profile shows more than 120,000 clones, more than 10% of them singletons. The sequencing input was central memory CD4+ T cells from blood. Receptor source: a man between 18 and 29 years old with type 1 diabetes. Each CDR3 is given with its conserved first and last residue. Each record gives: clone size, V gene, D gene, J gene, CDR3 DNA, CDR3 protein. A D gene is named only where the DNA matches it firmly. Expanded clones get a size class; other rows say once, few or many, or leave the size out.

many	TRBV28	.	TRBJ2-1	TGTGCCAGCTCTAGTAGTCGAGCCGAGTTCTTC	CASSSSRAEFF
.	TRBV16	.	TRBJ2-1	TGTGCCAGCAGCCAGTCCCGAAGCAATGAGCAGTTCTTC	CASSQSRSNEQFF
few	TRBV18	.	TRBJ1-1	TGTGCCAGCTCACCGAGGCTTGGGGAAAACACTGAAGCTTTCTTT	CASSPRLGENTEAFF
few	TRBV11-1	.	TRBJ2-3	TGTGCCAGCAGCTTAGCCGGAGCAGGGGCCGCGGATACGCAGTATTTT	CASSLAGAGAADTQYF
.	TRBV5-6	.	TRBJ2-3	TGTGCCAGCAGAGATCTAGATACGCAGTATTTT	CASRDLDTQYF
.	TRBV6-6	.	TRBJ2-7	TGTGCCAGCAGTCTCCTACAGGGCGCCTACGAGCAGTACTTC	CASSLLQGAYEQYF
.	TRBV6-6	.	TRBJ1-2	TGTGCCAGCACCGCGGGTAGGGACGGCTACACCTTC	CASTAGRDGYTF
few	TRBV14	.	TRBJ1-5	TGTGCCAGCAGCCAAGCGGGGATGGGTCAGCCCCAGCATTTT	CASSQAGMGQPQHF
.	TRBV29-1	.	TRBJ2-7	TGCAGCGGGAGCAGTGGCTCCTACGAGCAGTACTTC	CSGSSGSYEQYF
few	TRBV30	.	TRBJ1-3	TGTGCCTGGAGTCGCAGCAGCGGAAACACCATATATTTT	CAWSRSSGNTIYF
.	TRBV5-6	.	TRBJ1-1	TGTGCCAGCAGCTTGGTGGTGACCAGGAACACTGAAGCTTTCTTT	CASSLVVTRNTEAFF
.	TRBV6-5	.	TRBJ2-7	TGTGCCACCTATCAGGGGTCCCACGAGCAGTACTTC	CATYQGSHEQYF
few	TRBV14	.	TRBJ2-5	TGTGCCAGCAGCCAAGTTTCCAGTGTAGAGACCCAGTACTTC	CASSQVSSVETQYF
.	TRBV28	.	TRBJ1-2	TGTGCCAGCAGTACACAGACAGAGAACTATGGCTACACCTTC	CASSTQTENYGYTF
.	TRBV5-1	TRBD2	TRBJ2-7	TGCGCCAGCCGAACAGCGGGGGGATCCTACGAGCAGTACTTC	CASRTAGGSYEQYF
few	TRBV5-5	.	TRBJ2-1	TGTGCCAGCAGCTTGGTATTGTCAGGGCAATTCTTC	CASSLVLSGQFF
.	TRBV19	.	TRBJ1-3	TGTGCCAGTAATACGGTTACCTCTGGAAACACCATATATTTT	CASNTVTSGNTIYF
.	TRBV6-5	.	TRBJ2-5	TGTGCCAGCAGTTACAACGAGGGGTTCGGGGAGACCCAGTACTTC	CASSYNEGFGETQYF
.	TRBV11-2	.	TRBJ2-7	TGTGCCAGCAGCGAAGCAGGTTACGAGCAGTACTTC	CASSEAGYEQYF
few	TRBV19	TRBD1	TRBJ1-6	TGTGCCAGTAGTACCGTACAGGGGTTTAATTCACCCCTCCACTTT	CASSTVQGFNSPLHF
.	TRBV10-3	TRBD1	TRBJ2-1	TGTGCCACCCGACAGGGTGAAATGGGGAATGAGCAGTTCTTC	CATRQGEMGNEQFF
few	TRBV30	TRBD1	TRBJ2-7	TGTGCCTGGAGTCCCCCCGACAGGGAGACCTACGAGCAGTACTTC	CAWSPPDRETYEQYF
many	TRBV18	.	TRBJ2-1	TGTGCCAGCTCACCAATGCTTGTGGGAAGCTCTAATGAGCAGTTCTTC	CASSPMLVGSSNEQFF
.	TRBV7-2	TRBD2	TRBJ2-5	TGTGCCAGCTCCCACACTAGCGGGGGAAGAGGGACCCAGTACTTC	CASSHTSGGRGTQYF
once	TRBV6-5	.	TRBJ1-1	TGTGCCAGCACCAAAGCCCAGTCAGCGGGAACTGAAGCTTTCTTT	CASTKAQSAGTEAFF
.	TRBV18	.	TRBJ1-6	TGTGCCAGCTCCCCCTCCGTAGGGGCTAATTCACCCCTCCACTTT	CASSPSVGANSPLHF
.	TRBV5-6	TRBD2	TRBJ2-1	TGTGCCAGCACCATCGGGGCTAGCGGGGCTCTGGGGAGTAGGAATGAGCAGTTCTTC	CASTIGASGALGSRNEQFF
.	TRBV6-1	.	TRBJ1-2	TGTGCCAGCAGTGAGTGGGGACCGGTAAACTATGGCTACACCTTC	CASSEWGPVNYGYTF
medium-sized	TRBV11-2	.	TRBJ2-1	TGTGCCAGCAGCTGGAAGTCCGACAATGAGCAGTTCTTC	CASSWKSDNEQFF
.	TRBV7-2	TRBD1	TRBJ1-3	TGTGCCAGCAGCCCTGAGACAGGGGGTAGATCTGGAAACACCATATATTTT	CASSPETGGRSGNTIYF
many	TRBV12-5	.	TRBJ2-3	TGTGCTAGTGGCCTCGGCGGGGGCCGGGATACGCAGTATTTT	CASGLGGGRDTQYF
few	TRBV28	.	TRBJ2-2	TGTGCCAGCAGTTTATTGGGGACTTTCGATACCGGGGAGCTGTTTTTT	CASSLLGTFDTGELFF
few	TRBV5-1	TRBD2	TRBJ2-3	TGCGCCAGCAGCATCGGACTAGCTAGCACAGATACGCAGTATTTT	CASSIGLASTDTQYF
few	TRBV4-1	TRBD2	TRBJ2-2	TGCGCCAGCAGTCTGGGTCAGCGGGGGGGCGACGGGGAGCTGTTTTTT	CASSLGQRGGDGELFF
many	TRBV30	.	TRBJ1-2	TGTGCCTGGAGTGTATACCGAGAGAACTATGGCTACACCTTC	CAWSVYRENYGYTF
few	TRBV5-5	TRBD1	TRBJ2-5	TGTGCCAGCACCGACAGGGCACAAGAGACCCAGTACTTC	CASTDRAQETQYF
.	TRBV2	TRBD1	TRBJ2-2	TGTGCCAGCACACCTGGACAGGGGTTAAAGAACACCGGGGAGCTGTTTTTT	CASTPGQGLKNTGELFF
.	TRBV7-2	TRBD1	TRBJ2-4	TGTGCCCGCAGCCCAGAGGACAGGGGGACTAAAAACATTCAGTACTTC	CARSPEDRGTKNIQYF